This note documents a single T cell receptor (beta chain) sequence. Clones were read by immunoSEQ multiplex PCR, and TCRdb kept only the in-frame ones, dropping some. The table records about 170,000 clones, around 88% of them present only once. The sample originates from a study of control samples from healthy donors and cancer patients. The CDR3 has 14 residues. V lost 3 bases and J 2 bases, leaving 11 bases between the germline ends. From germline, CDR1 is KGHSH and CDR2 LQKENI. Sample: blood. The sequence derives from a woman between 25 and 40 years old in good health. The gene calls are TRBV18 and TRBJ2-7, with a tentative D call TRBD2 (6 bases). CDR3 amino acids: CASSPISGAYEQYF. CDR3 sequence (DNA): TGTGCCAGCTCACCCATTAGCGGAGCCTACGAGCAGTACTTC.